This T cell receptor (beta chain) was captured in a study of tumor-infiltrating lymphocytes in localized non-small cell lung cancer. Sequencing used immunoSEQ multiplex PCR; TCRdb keeps in-frame clones, though not all of them. The repertoire includes some 8,100 clones, under 85% of them detected once, and roughly 5.5% sits in the top ten. The sequenced material came from lung tumor tissue. The sequence derives from a human donor with non-small cell lung cancer.

The DNA for the CDR3 is TGTGCCAGCAGCTTAGTTCAAGGCACTGAAGCTTTCTTT. This codes for CASSLVQGTEAFF. The chain couples TRBV7-8 to TRBJ1-1; D is ambiguous. The CDR3 sequence is 13 residues long. Germline V gene sequence: CDR1 SGHVS, CDR2 FQNEAQ. Between the trimmed V and J ends, which lost 1 base and 4 bases, there was a span of 7 bases.